This T cell receptor beta chain was captured by sequencing in a study of human T cells and chemical hapten exposure. Whole-study context: Sensitization used 2% DPC on roughly 2 cm by roughly 2 cm upper inner arm skin.

Unique molecular identifiers were attached to individual cDNA molecules during library preparation. One entry per CDR3 protein results from TCRdb running MiXCR on the RACE reads. The sample records 35,000 to 45,000 distinct CDR3 sequences, more than 8.5% being singletons. Study-level results: Expanded TCR counts at PT1 were positively correlated with the patch test score. Expanded TCRs made up significantly more big CDR3 similarity clusters than controls did.

The time point denotes: patch test 2, 6 weeks after DPC sensitization. Treatment here: therapeutic diphenylcyclopropenone sensitization with weekly scalp DPC. Germline lookup yields CDR1 SNHLY and CDR2 FYNNEI. This CDR3 is built from 16 residues. V lost 1 base and J lost 5; bases outside the gene matches: 4. This clonotype has at least ten counts. Antigen specificity is unknown. This sequence originates from a woman between 35 and 50 years old with alopecia areata. Some clones in this sample may be carry-over from other donors' samples. This chain links TRBV2 with TRBJ2-3, with TRBD2 matching over 12 bases. The source was whole blood, collected in connection with sensitization to the hapten diphenylcyclopropenone (DPC). CDR3 in amino acids: CASSEELAGGLDTQYF. CDR3 DNA sequence: TGTGCCAGCAGTGAAGAACTAGCGGGGGGACTAGATACGCAGTATTTT.